A single T cell receptor beta chain is shown here with its context. In this sample, this clonotype turned up a few times. Its cognate antigen has yet to be identified. At one boundary the junction diverges from the germline segment, which might be a read error. The CDR3 measures 13 amino acids from cysteine to phenylalanine. The CDR3 DNA has 39 bases and is translated from base 1. The CDR1 and CDR2 encoded by the germline V gene are SGHTA and FQGNSA. These data come from a study of blood T cells in healthy people across ages (dated by TCRdb to the mid-2010s). Study-wide context: In model experiments, template switching captured roughly one uniquely barcoded TCR beta cDNA molecule for every two T cells. To track age-related changes in TCR beta repertoire diversity, the study relied on deep sequencing normalized with unique cDNA molecular identifiers. The donors were split into four age groups: young (average around 15 years), middle-aged (39), aged (roughly 65) and long-lived (roughly 80). The study analyzed two additional independent replicas of 1 million unique cDNA reads from the same blood draw for two donors, one aged 18 to 29 and one aged 80 or older. The full study reports these points: Because the CMV infection status of the donors was unknown, age-related changes in expanded clonotypes may potentially have been confounded. As age increased, observed TCR beta diversity per million T cells dropped in a roughly linear way, and a significant reduction was already evident by age about 36. Total diversity estimates from one million sequenced T cells were considered lower bounds and underestimates. The percentage of naive T cells measured by flow cytometry correlated strongly with observed TCR beta diversity. The long-lived group showed more naive CD4+ T cells, fewer expanded clones and increased TCR diversity than the aged group, suggesting age selection. Conclusive comparison of naive and antigen-experienced compartments was prevented by the profiling of bulk unsorted PBMCs.

Libraries were built with 5' RACE. The sequencer listed for this sample is Illumina HiSeq 2500. A second PCR of roughly 7 to 12 cycles was run with a J-beta primer mix and a sample-barcoded 5' primer. Each TCR beta cDNA molecule received a unique molecular identifier from a template-switch 5' adaptor carrying 12 random nucleotides. Each sample yielded at least 3 million CDR3-containing paired-end reads. First-strand cDNA was synthesized from all RNA with the Mint cDNA synthesis kit, primed by a TRBC-specific oligonucleotide. Following uracil-DNA glycosylase treatment, a first 18-cycle PCR with universal primers M1SS and BC2_uni_R was performed on all cDNA. The original methods were these. For normalization, 1 million high-quality reads were randomly selected from each sample, with every read carrying a distinct molecular identifier. Instead of being binned into consensus sequences, reads that shared molecular identifiers were thrown out. MiTCR, run with a Q25 quality threshold and the strictest error-elimination algorithm, handled CDR3 identification, clonotype clustering and error correction. Lower-bound total TCR beta diversity was estimated with a nonparametric unseen species model using Euler transformation. The public reads were run again by TCRdb, first through fastp at Q25 and then through MiXCR, and only productive beta chains were kept. Entries are consolidated by CDR3 protein sequence, retaining the most common genes and DNA. The V and J calls were determined by TCRdb, not by the authors. Across this sample there are over a million distinct CDR3 sequences, with approximately 25% seen only once. Less than 0.85% of the sample is in the top ten clones.

The donors were roughly 39 Caucasian individuals from Russia, aged roughly 6 to 90 years, who were systemically healthy. Roughly 10 milliliters of peripheral blood were drawn from each donor into EDTA-treated Vacutainer tubes. PBMCs were isolated by Ficoll-Paque density-gradient centrifugation, with at least 6 million obtained per sample. Trizol reagent was used to extract total RNA from the PBMCs, yielding at least 6 micrograms per sample. Naive CD45RAhigh/CD27high T cell percentages were measured by flow cytometry on a PBMC aliquot from every donor. This sample was also put to use in a study of T cells of mothers and their children. That second report states: Nine systemically healthy Caucasian individuals, comprising three mothers and their six children, were included as donors. cDNA synthesis used all of the extracted RNA, with 1.5 ug of RNA in each 15 ul reaction. In the second PCR, the M1S primer added sample barcodes and 2-4 random nucleotides. Over 8 million TCR beta CDR3 reads were obtained for each mother, and 2.5 million to 3.5 million reads were obtained for each child. TCR recombination output is similarly shaped by thymic selection in related and unrelated pairs, with a minor effect exerted by inherited differences. Normalized repertoire overlap was always found to be slightly, but never significantly, higher in related mother-child pairs than in unrelated mother-child pairs. No persistent microchimeric T cell clones were detected, at a sensitivity of 80 to 100 clones per million clonotypes. The study used deep NGS to compare TCR beta repertoires of mothers and children, seeking features distinguishing related mother-child pairs from unrelated individuals. On average, the children were approximately 11 +/- 4 years old, while the mothers were approximately 40 +/- 4 years old. Libraries were sequenced on Illumina HiSeq 2000 with 100+100 nt paired-end reads after adapter ligation with NEBNext reagents. To prevent cross-contamination, the mother and child libraries were prepared one month apart and sequenced in separate runs. Each donor had between about 450,000 and 2,100,000 distinct TCR beta clonotypes identified. Naive TCR beta clonotypes were estimated from low-frequency clonotypes matched to each donor's FACS-determined naive share, without sorting.

The rearranged segments are TRBV7-2 and TRBJ2-1; the D gene assignment is perhaps TRBD1 or TRBD2, with each matching 6 bases. Source material: blood. This clonotype was sampled from a girl aged 2-9 years in good health. The DNA sequence follows: TGTGCCAGCAGCTTAGAGGGTACGGGGGCAACCTACTTC. This yields the protein CASSLEGTGATYF.